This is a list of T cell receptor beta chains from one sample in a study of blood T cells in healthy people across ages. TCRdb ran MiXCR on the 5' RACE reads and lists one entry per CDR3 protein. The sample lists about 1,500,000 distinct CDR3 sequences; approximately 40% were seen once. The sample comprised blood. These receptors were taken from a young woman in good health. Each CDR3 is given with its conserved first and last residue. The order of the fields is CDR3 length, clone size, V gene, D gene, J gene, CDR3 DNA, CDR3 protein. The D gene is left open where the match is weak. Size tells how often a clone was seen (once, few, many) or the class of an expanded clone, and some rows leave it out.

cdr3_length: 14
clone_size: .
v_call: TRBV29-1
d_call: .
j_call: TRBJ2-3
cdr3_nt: TGCAGCGTTGAATCGGCAGGGGCCACAGATACGCAGTATTTT
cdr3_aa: CSVESAGATDTQYF

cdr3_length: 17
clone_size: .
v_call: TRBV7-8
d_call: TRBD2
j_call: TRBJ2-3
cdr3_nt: TGTGTCAGCAGCTTAGTTTACGGGGGGAATGACGGCGGTACGCAGTATTTT
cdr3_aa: CVSSLVYGGNDGGTQYF

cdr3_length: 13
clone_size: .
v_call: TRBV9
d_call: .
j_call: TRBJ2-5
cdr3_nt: TGTGCCAGCAGCGATTCAGGGTGTGAGACCCAGTACTTC
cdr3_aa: CASSDSGCETQYF

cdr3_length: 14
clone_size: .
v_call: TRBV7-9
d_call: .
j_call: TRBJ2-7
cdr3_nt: TGTGTCAGCAGCACTCAGGGGGGGCCCTACGAGCAGTACTTC
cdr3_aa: CVSSTQGGPYEQYF

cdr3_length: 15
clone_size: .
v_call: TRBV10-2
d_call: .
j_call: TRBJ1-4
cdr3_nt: TGCGCCAGCAGTGAGGTGGGGGAGCCTAATGAAAAACTGTTTTTT
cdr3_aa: CASSEVGEPNEKLFF

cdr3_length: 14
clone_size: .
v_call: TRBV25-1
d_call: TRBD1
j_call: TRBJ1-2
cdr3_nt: TGTGCCAGCAGTGAAACAGGGGGCGTATATGGCTACACCTTC
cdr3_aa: CASSETGGVYGYTF

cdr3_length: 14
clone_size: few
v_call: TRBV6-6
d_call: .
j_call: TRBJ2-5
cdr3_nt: TGTGCCAGCGGTCTCGAGCAGGGGGGGACGACCCAGTACTTC
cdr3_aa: CASGLEQGGTTQYF

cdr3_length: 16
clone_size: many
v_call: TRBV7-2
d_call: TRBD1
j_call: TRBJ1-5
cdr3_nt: TGTGCCAGCAGCTTACGTGGACAGGATAGCAATCAGCCCCAGCATTTT
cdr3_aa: CASSLRGQDSNQPQHF

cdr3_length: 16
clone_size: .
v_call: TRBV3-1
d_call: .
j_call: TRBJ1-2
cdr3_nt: TGTGCCAGCAGCCAAGAGGGTCAGCAGGCCACTCATGGCTACACCTTC
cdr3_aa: CASSQEGQQATHGYTF

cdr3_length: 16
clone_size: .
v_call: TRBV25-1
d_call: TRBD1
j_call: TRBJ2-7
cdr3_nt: TGTGCCAGCAGTGAATTTGGGGGACAGGGTTACAATGAGCAGTACTTC
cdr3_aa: CASSEFGGQGYNEQYF

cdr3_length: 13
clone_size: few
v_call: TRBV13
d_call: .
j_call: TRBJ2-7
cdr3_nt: TGTGCCAGCAGCTCGACTTGGTCCTACGAGCAGTACTTC
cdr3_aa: CASSSTWSYEQYF

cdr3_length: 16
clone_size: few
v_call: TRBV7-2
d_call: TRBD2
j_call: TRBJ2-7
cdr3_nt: TGTGCCAGCAGCTTTTTGTCTGCGGGAGGCGGGTACGAGCAGTACTTC
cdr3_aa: CASSFLSAGGGYEQYF

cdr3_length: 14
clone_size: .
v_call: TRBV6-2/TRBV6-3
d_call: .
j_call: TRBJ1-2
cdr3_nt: TGTGCCTGCACGGTTGCGGGACGCGCTTATGGCTACACCTTC
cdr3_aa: CACTVAGRAYGYTF

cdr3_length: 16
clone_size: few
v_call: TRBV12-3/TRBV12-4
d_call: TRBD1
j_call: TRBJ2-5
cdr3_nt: TGTGCCAGCAGTTTCGTCCCGGGACAGGGGCGCAATGAGCAGTACTTC
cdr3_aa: CASSFVPGQGRNEQYF

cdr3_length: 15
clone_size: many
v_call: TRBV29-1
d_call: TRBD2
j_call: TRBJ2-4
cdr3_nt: TGCAGCGTATCTAGCGGGACCTTAGCCAAAAACATTCAGTACTTC
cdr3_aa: CSVSSGTLAKNIQYF

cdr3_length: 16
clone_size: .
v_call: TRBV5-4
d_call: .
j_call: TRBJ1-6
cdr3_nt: TGTGCCAGCAGCTCGGGAGGGGCGAACCTTAATTCACCCCTCCACTTT
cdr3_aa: CASSSGGANLNSPLHF

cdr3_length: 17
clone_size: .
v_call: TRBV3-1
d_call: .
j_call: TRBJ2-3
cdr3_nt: TGTGCCAGCAGCCGCCTGCCGGGACGAGACAGCACAGATACGCAGTATTTT
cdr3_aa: CASSRLPGRDSTDTQYF

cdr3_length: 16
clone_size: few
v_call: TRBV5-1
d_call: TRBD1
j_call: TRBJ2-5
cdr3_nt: TGCGCCAGCAGCTTCGACAGGGTAGATGAGGCGGAGACCCAGTACTTC
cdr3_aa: CASSFDRVDEAETQYF

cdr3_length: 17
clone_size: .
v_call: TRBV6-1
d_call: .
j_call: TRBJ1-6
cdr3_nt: TGTGCCAGCCGCCCGGAGCACAAGAGCTCCTATAATTCACCCCTCCACTTT
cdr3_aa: CASRPEHKSSYNSPLHF

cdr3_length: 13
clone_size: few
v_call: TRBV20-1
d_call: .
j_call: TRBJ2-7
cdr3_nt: TGCAGTGCTAGTAAGCATGACTCCTACGAGCAGTACTTC
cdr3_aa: CSASKHDSYEQYF

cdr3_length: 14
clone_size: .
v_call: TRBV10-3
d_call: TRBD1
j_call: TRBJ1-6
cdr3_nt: TGTGCCATCAGTGAGGGGACAGGGAGTTCACCCCTCCACTTT
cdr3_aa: CAISEGTGSSPLHF

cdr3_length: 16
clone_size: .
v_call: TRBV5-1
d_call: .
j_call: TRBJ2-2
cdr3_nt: TGCGCCAGCAGCCCTGGAGGGGCCCTGAACACCGGGGAGCTGTTTTTT
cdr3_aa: CASSPGGALNTGELFF

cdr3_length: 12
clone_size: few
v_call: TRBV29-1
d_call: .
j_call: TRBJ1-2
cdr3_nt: TGCAGCGTTGTGGGCATCCCCTATGGCTACACCTTC
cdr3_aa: CSVVGIPYGYTF

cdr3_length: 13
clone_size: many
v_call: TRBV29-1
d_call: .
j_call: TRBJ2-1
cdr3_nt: TGCAGCGTAGGGGGTGCTAACTACAATGAGCAGTTCTTC
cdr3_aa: CSVGGANYNEQFF

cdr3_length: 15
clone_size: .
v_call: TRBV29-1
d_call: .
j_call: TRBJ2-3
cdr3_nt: TGCAGCGTTGTCCCCCTTGGCGGGACGACAGATACGCGGTATTTT
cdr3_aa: CSVVPLGGTTDTRYF

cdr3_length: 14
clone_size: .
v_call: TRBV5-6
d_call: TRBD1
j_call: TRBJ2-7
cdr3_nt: TGTGCCAGCAGCAGGGGACAGGGGAAAAACGAGCAGTACTTC
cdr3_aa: CASSRGQGKNEQYF

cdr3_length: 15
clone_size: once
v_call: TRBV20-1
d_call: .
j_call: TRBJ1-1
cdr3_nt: TGCAGTGCTAGATTCGCGGGGGCGGGGGGCACTGAAGCTTTCTTT
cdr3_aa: CSARFAGAGGTEAFF